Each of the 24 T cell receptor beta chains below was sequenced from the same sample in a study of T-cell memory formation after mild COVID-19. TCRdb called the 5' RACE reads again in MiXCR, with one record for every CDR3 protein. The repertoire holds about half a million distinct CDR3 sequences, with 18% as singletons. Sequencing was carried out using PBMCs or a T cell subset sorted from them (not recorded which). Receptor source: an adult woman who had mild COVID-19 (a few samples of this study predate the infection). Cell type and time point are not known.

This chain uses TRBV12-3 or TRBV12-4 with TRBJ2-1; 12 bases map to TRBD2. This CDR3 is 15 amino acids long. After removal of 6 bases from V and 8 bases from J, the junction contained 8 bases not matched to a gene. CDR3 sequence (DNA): TGTGCCAGCAGGCCTCGGACTAGCGGGATCTATGAGCAGTTCTTC. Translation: CASRPRTSGIYEQFF.

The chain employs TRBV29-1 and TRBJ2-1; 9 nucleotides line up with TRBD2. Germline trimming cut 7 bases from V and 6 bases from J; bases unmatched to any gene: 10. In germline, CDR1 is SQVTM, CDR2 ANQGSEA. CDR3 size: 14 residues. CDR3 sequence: CSAPLAGSRNEQFF. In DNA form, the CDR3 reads TGCAGCGCGCCGCTAGCGGGGTCTCGCAATGAGCAGTTCTTC.

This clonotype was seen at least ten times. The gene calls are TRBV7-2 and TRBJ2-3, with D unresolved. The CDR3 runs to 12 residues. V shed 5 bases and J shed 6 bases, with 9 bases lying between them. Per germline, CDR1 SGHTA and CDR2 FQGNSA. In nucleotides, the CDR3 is TGTGCCAGCAGCCCCTATTCGGATACGCAGTATTTT. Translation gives CASSPYSDTQYF.

The CDR3 nucleotides are TGTGCCAGCAGTGCTGGACAGGGTGGGACCCAGTACTTC. As protein: CASSAGQGGTQYF. This chain connects TRBV2 to TRBJ2-5; 8 bases map to TRBD1. Trimming removed 4 bases from V and 7 bases from J; junction bases left unmatched: 5. The CDR3 spans 13 residues. Germline V lookup: CDR1 SNHLY, CDR2 FYNNEI.

The DNA of the CDR3 is TGTGCCTGGACAGTCGGGGCCACCTACGAGCAGTACTTC. It codes for CAWTVGATYEQYF. The chain employs TRBV30 and TRBJ2-7; the D call may be TRBD1 or TRBD2 (5 bases each). The V gene lost 4 bases and the J gene lost 2 bases, with 12 bases spanning the gap. CDR1 is GTSNPN, CDR2 SVGIG, per germline (reference sequence). The CDR3 extends over 13 amino acids.

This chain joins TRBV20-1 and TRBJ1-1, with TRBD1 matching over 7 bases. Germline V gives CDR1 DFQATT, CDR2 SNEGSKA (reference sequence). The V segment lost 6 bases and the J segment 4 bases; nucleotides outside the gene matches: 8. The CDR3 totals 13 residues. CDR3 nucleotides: TGCAGTGCCCAGAGGGCAGGGGGCACTGAAGCTTTCTTT. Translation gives CSAQRAGGTEAFF.

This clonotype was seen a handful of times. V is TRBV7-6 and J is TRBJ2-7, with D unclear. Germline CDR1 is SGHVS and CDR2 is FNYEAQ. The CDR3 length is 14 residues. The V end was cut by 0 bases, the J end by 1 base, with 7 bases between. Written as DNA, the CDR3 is TGTGCCAGCAGCTTAGCGCAGTTTTCCTACGAGCAGTACTTC. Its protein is CASSLAQFSYEQYF.

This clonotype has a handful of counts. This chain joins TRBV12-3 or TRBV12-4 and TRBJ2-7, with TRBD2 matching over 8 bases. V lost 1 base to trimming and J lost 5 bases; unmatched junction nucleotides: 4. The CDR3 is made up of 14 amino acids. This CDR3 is CASSLGTSFDEQYF. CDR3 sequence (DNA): TGTGCCAGCAGTTTAGGGACTAGCTTTGACGAGCAGTACTTC.

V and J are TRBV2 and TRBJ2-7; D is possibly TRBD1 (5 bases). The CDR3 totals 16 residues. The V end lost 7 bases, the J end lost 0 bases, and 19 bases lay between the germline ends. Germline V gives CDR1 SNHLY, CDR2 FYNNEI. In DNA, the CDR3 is TGTGCCAGCATTCAACCATGGGGCGACAGCTCCTACGAGCAGTACTTC. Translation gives CASIQPWGDSSYEQYF.

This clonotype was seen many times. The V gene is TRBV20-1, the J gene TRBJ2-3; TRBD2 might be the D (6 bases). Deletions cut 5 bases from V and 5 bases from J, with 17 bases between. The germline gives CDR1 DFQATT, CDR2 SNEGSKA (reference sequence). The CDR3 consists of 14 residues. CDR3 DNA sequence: TGCAGTGCTGAGGACTACCGAGGGGAAGATACGCAGTATTTT. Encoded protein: CSAEDYRGEDTQYF.

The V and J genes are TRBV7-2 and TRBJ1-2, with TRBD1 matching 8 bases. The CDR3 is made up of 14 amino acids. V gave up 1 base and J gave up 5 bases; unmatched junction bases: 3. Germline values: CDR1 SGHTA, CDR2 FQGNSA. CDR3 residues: CASSLEYRGYGYTF. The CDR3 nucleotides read TGTGCCAGCAGCTTAGAGTACAGGGGGTATGGCTACACCTTC. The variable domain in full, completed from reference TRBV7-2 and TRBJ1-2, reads GAGVSQSPSNKVTEKGKDVELRCDPISGHTALYWYRQSLGQGLEFLIYFQGNSAPDKSGLPSDRFSAERTGGSVSTLTIQRTQQEDSAVYLCASSLEYRGYGYTFGSGTRLTVV.

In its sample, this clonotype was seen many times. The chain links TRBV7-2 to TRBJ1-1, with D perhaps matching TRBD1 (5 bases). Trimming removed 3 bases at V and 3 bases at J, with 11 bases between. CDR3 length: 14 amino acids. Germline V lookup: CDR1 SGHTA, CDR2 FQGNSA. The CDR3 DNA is TGTGCCAGCAGCTTTAAGGCCAGGGACACTGAAGCTTTCTTT. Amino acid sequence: CASSFKARDTEAFF. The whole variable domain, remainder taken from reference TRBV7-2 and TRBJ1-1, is GAGVSQSPSNKVTEKGKDVELRCDPISGHTALYWYRQSLGQGLEFLIYFQGNSAPDKSGLPSDRFSAERTGGSVSTLTIQRTQQEDSAVYLCASSFKARDTEAFFGQGTRLTVV.

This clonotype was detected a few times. CDR3 sequence: CATSRDNGRMNTEAFF. CDR3 bases: TGTGCCACCAGCAGAGATAATGGCAGGATGAACACTGAAGCTTTCTTT. V usage is TRBV15 and J usage is TRBJ1-1; D remains ambiguous. In germline, CDR1 is LNHNV, CDR2 YYDKDF (reference sequence). With 0 bases removed from V and 0 bases from J, the gap between germline ends came to 11 bases. CDR3 size: 16 residues. The full variable domain, rest sourced from reference TRBV15 and TRBJ1-1, is DAMVIQNPRYQVTQFGKPVTLSCSQTLNHNVMYWYQQKSSQAPKLLFHYYDKDFNNEADTPDNFQSRRPNTSFCFLDIRSPGLGDTAMYLCATSRDNGRMNTEAFFGQGTRLTVV.

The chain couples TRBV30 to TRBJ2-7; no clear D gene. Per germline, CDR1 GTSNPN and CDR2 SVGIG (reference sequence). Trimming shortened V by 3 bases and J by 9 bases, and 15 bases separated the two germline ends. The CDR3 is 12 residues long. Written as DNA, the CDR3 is TGTGCCTGGAGAGGGTCTGCCCCTGGGCAGTACTTC. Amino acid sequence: CAWRGSAPGQYF.

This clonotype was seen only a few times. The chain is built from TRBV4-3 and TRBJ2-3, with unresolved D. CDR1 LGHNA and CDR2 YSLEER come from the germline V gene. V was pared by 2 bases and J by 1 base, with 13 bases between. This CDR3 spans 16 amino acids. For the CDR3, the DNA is TGCGCCAGCAGCCAATCGAGCCAAACCCGCACAGATACGCAGTATTTT. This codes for CASSQSSQTRTDTQYF.

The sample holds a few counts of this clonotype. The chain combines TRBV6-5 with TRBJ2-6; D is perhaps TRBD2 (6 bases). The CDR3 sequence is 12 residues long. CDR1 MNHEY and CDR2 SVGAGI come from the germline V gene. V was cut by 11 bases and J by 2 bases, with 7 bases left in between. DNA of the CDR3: TGTGCCGGAGGGGCTGGGGCCAACGTCCTGACTTTC. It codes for CAGGAGANVLTF.

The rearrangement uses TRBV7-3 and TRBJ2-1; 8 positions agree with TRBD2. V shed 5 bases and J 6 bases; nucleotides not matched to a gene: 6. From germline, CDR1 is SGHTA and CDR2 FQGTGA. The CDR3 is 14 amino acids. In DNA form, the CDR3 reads TGTGCCAGCAGCACAGCGGGGGTCCCCAATGAGCAGTTCTTC. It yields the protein CASSTAGVPNEQFF.

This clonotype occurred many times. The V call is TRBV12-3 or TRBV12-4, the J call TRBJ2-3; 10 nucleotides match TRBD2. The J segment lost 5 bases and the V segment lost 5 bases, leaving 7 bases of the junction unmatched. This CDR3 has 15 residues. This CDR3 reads CASSLSGRAGDTQYF. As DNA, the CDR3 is TGTGCCAGCAGTCTCAGCGGGAGGGCCGGAGATACGCAGTATTTT.

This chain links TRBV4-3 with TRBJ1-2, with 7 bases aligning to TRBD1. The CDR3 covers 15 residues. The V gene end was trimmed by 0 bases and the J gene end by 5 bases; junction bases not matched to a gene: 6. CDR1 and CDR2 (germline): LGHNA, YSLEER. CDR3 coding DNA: TGCGCCAGCAGCCAAGACCGACAGGGCCGATATGGCTACACCTTC. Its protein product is CASSQDRQGRYGYTF.

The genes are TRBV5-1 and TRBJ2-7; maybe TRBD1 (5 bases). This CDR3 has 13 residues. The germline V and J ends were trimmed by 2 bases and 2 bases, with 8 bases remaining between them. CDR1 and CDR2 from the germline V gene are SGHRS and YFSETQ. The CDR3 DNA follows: TGCGCCAGCAGCTTTGGGGCACCCTACGAGCAGTACTTC. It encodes CASSFGAPYEQYF.

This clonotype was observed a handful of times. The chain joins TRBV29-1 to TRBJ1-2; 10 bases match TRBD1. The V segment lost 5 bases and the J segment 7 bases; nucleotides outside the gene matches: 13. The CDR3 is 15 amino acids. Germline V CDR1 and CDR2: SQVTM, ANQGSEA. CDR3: CSVLLPGQGLGGYTF. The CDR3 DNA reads TGCAGCGTTCTCCTACCGGGACAGGGGTTGGGTGGCTACACCTTC.

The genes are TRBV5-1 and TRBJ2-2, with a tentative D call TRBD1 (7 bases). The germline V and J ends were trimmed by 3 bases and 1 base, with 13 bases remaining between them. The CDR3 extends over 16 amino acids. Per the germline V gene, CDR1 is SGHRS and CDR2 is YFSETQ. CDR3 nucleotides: TGCGCCAGCAGCTGGGGGGACAGACAGAACACCGGGGAGCTGTTTTTT. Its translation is CASSWGDRQNTGELFF.

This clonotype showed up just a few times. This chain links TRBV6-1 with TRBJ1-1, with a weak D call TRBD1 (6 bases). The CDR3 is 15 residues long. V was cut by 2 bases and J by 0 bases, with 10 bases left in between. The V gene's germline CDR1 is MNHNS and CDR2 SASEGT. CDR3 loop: CASSEFWDMNTEAFF. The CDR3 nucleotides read TGTGCCAGCAGTGAATTTTGGGACATGAACACTGAAGCTTTCTTT.

CDR3 region: CASSTGLANSYEQYF. The CDR3 nucleotides read TGCGCCAGCAGCACCGGACTAGCGAACTCCTACGAGCAGTACTTC. V is TRBV5-1 and J is TRBJ2-7, with TRBD2 matching over 9 bases. Germline assignment: CDR1 SGHRS and CDR2 YFSETQ. Trimming at V came to 4 bases and at J to 0 bases, leaving 5 bases not matched to a gene. The CDR3 has 15 residues.